Following are 18 T cell receptor beta chains from one sample sequenced in a study of blood T cell repertoires in COVID-19. Repertoires were generated with immunoSEQ multiplex PCR, while TCRdb's copy carries only in-frame clones and drops some. The sample includes about 190,000 clones, around 87% of them seen just once. Sample: peripheral blood. The receptors stem from a man aged 50-60 years with acute or convalescent COVID-19.

A remark on this clone: Other nucleotide sequences from this sample produce the same CDR3. V and J are TRBV9 and TRBJ1-4, with 9 bases lining up with TRBD1. This CDR3 contains 14 residues. Germline CDR1 reads SGDLS; CDR2 reads YYNGEE. V shed 2 bases and J 5 bases; nucleotides not matched to a gene: 1. The CDR3: CASSVGQGNEKLFF. The CDR3 DNA reads as TGTGCCAGCAGCGTTGGACAGGGGAATGAAAAACTGTTTTTT.

The rearrangement uses TRBV19 and TRBJ1-5; 7 bases agree with TRBD1. This CDR3 region has 14 residues. The V gene end was trimmed by 5 bases and the J gene end by 2 bases; junction bases not matched to a gene: 3. Germline V CDR1 and CDR2: LNHDA, SQIVND (reference sequence). CDR3 in amino acids: CASSGGTGNQPQHF. CDR3 DNA sequence: TGTGCCAGTAGTGGGGGGACAGGCAATCAGCCCCAGCATTTT.

This rearrangement joins TRBV27 to TRBJ2-5; 11 positions match TRBD2. Losses at the gene ends were 5 bases for V and 5 bases for J; bases not matched to a gene: 10. Germline lookup yields CDR1 MNHEY and CDR2 SMNVEV (reference sequence). The CDR3 extends over 16 amino acids. The CDR3 region has the DNA TGTGCCAGCAGTCCTCCCGGGACTAGCGGTGGGGAGACCCAGTACTTC. It is translated as CASSPPGTSGGETQYF.

This clone was seen more than once but under ten times. V is TRBV6-6 and J is TRBJ1-6, with 7 positions matching TRBD1. The V and J ends lost 4 bases and 6 bases, in that order; junction bases with no gene match: 9. The CDR3 has 16 residues. In germline, CDR1 is MNHNY, CDR2 SVGAGI (reference sequence). The CDR3 sequence: CASSSYGQAFNSPLHF. The CDR3 DNA reads TGTGCCAGCAGTTCATACGGACAGGCCTTTAATTCACCCCTCCACTTT.

The chain carries TRBV24-1 and TRBJ2-3; 7 bases agree with TRBD1. The junction had 10 bases not matched to a gene; V was cut back by 4 bases and J by 1 base. The CDR3 runs to 17 residues. CDR1 and CDR2 from the germline V gene are KGHDR and SFDVKD. The CDR3 spells CATSEGTANSGTDTQYF. CDR3 in DNA: TGTGCCACCAGTGAAGGGACAGCCAACTCGGGCACAGATACGCAGTATTTT.

This chain connects TRBV7-9 to TRBJ2-2; no firm D call. CDR3 length equals 16 residues. Germline assignment: CDR1 SEHNR and CDR2 FQNEAQ (reference sequence). Deletions cut 1 base from V and 1 base from J, with 10 bases between. Here the CDR3 DNA reads TGTGCCAGCAGCTTAGGATTGAGGCAGAACACCGGGGAGCTGTTTTTT. Its translation: CASSLGLRQNTGELFF. Combining the CDR3 with reference TRBV7-9 and TRBJ2-2 gives the whole variable domain DTGVSQNPRHKITKRGQNVTFRCDPISEHNRLYWYRQTLGQGPEFLTYFQNEAQLEKSRLLSDRFSAERPKGSFSTLEIQRTEQGDSAMYLCASSLGLRQNTGELFFGEGSRLTVL.

This chain joins TRBV28 and TRBJ2-7; 10 bases map to TRBD1. CDR1 and CDR2 (germline): MDHEN, SYDVKM. The CDR3 has 15 amino acids. The junction had 11 bases not matched to a gene; V was cut back by 8 bases and J by 4 bases. As DNA, the CDR3 is TGTGCCAGCCTTGGGACAGGGGAGGACCCATACGAGCAGTACTTC. It specifies CASLGTGEDPYEQYF.

The rearrangement uses TRBV7-6 and TRBJ1-3; D not certain. The CDR3 is made up of 16 amino acids. Trimming stripped 1 base from V and 0 bases from J, with 10 bases between. Per germline, CDR1 SGHVS and CDR2 FNYEAQ. The CDR3, as DNA: TGTGCCAGCAGCTTAGGAGGGAAGCCCTCTGGAAACACCATATATTTT. As protein: CASSLGGKPSGNTIYF.

The chain joins TRBV6-5 to TRBJ2-7; 7 positions agree with TRBD1. The CDR3 totals 14 residues. Per the germline V gene, CDR1 is MNHEY and CDR2 is SVGAGI. Trimming cost V 4 bases and J 0 bases; bases outside gene matches: 3. CDR3 in amino acids: CASSLGQSSYEQYV. The DNA of the CDR3 is TGTGCCAGCAGTTTGGGACAGAGCTCCTACGAGCAGTACGTC.

The V and J genes are TRBV10-3 and TRBJ2-3, with 9 bases fitting TRBD1. V dropped 1 base and J dropped 3; count of bases not matched to a gene: 5. The CDR3 runs 16 residues. Germline-derived CDR1 and CDR2 are ENHRY and SYGVKD. The CDR3 DNA is TGTGCCATCAGTGAGTGGGACAGGGTAGCGACAGATACGCAGTATTTT. Amino acid sequence: CAISEWDRVATDTQYF.

This chain joins TRBV3-1 (or the pseudogene TRBV3-2) and TRBJ1-2; 11 nucleotides line up with TRBD1. The CDR3 is 14 residues long. The V gene end was trimmed by 3 bases and the J gene end by 4 bases; junction bases not matched to a gene: 1. CDR1 and CDR2 (germline): LGHDT, YNNKEL (reference sequence). Written as DNA, the CDR3 is TGTGCCAGCAGCCAGGGACAGGGGGGCTATGGCTACACCTTC. This codes for CASSQGQGGYGYTF.

The chain employs TRBV28 and TRBJ2-1, with 11 bases identical to TRBD1. The CDR3 is 13 residues long. Germline CDR1 and CDR2: MDHEN and SYDVKM. J was trimmed by 7 bases and V by 8 bases; bases with no gene match: 4. In DNA form, the CDR3 reads TGTGCCAGCTTCCGGGACAGGGGGAATGAGCAGTTCTTC. Amino acids: CASFRDRGNEQFF.

The chain is built from TRBV5-6 and TRBJ2-1; 8 nucleotides agree with TRBD2. Germline-derived CDR1 and CDR2 are SGHDT and YYEEEE. The CDR3 runs 18 residues. With 4 bases clipped from V and 10 bases from J, the junction kept 22 bases outside the gene matches. The CDR3 loop reads CASSPGEMGWREAREQFF. The CDR3 nucleotides are TGTGCCAGCAGCCCCGGCGAAATGGGCTGGCGGGAGGCTCGGGAGCAGTTCTTC.

The rearrangement uses TRBV5-1 and TRBJ2-3; a weak D match, TRBD2 (5 bases). The CDR3 runs to 15 residues. Germline CDR1 reads SGHRS; CDR2 reads YFSETQ. The germline V and J ends were trimmed by 4 bases and 5 bases, with 17 bases remaining between them. This chain's CDR3 is CASSLDPAGVDTQYF. In DNA, the CDR3 is TGCGCCAGCAGCCTAGATCCGGCCGGGGTAGATACGCAGTATTTT.

This chain links TRBV4-1 with TRBJ1-1; no clear D gene. CDR3 length: 13 amino acids. Trimming took 3 bases from V and 1 from J, leaving 6 bases between them. Germline V lookup: CDR1 MGHRA, CDR2 YSYEKL. The CDR3 region has the DNA TGCGCCAGCAGCCAGACACCGAACACTGAAGCTTTCTTT. It encodes CASSQTPNTEAFF.

This clone was found a few times. This chain joins TRBV6-4 and TRBJ1-4; 10 bases fit TRBD1. This CDR3 has 17 residues. Per germline, CDR1 MRHNA and CDR2 SNTAGT. Trimming at V came to 6 bases and at J to 7 bases, leaving 14 bases not matched to a gene. This CDR3 is CASSEGDRGGHGEKLFF. CDR3 in DNA: TGTGCCAGCAGCGAGGGGGACAGGGGAGGGCATGGTGAAAAACTGTTTTTT.

This clone was counted a single time. This chain joins TRBV7-9 and TRBJ1-6; D is unresolved. CDR3 length equals 12 residues. Germline CDR1 is SEHNR and CDR2 is FQNEAQ (reference sequence). Between the trimmed V and J ends, which lost 6 bases and 8 bases, there was a span of 8 bases. CDR3 DNA: TGTGCCAGCAGTGTGAGGCATTCACCCCTCCACTTT. This encodes CASSVRHSPLHF.

The chain uses TRBV27 and TRBJ1-5, with 9 bases matching TRBD1. CDR3 length: 17 residues. The germline V gene has CDR1 MNHEY and CDR2 SMNVEV (reference sequence). V shed 2 bases, J shed 4 bases, and the junction held 9 bases outside the gene matches. The CDR3 bases are TGTGCCAGCAGTTTAATAGGGACAGGGCTGTGGAATCAGCCCCAGCATTTT. This codes for CASSLIGTGLWNQPQHF.